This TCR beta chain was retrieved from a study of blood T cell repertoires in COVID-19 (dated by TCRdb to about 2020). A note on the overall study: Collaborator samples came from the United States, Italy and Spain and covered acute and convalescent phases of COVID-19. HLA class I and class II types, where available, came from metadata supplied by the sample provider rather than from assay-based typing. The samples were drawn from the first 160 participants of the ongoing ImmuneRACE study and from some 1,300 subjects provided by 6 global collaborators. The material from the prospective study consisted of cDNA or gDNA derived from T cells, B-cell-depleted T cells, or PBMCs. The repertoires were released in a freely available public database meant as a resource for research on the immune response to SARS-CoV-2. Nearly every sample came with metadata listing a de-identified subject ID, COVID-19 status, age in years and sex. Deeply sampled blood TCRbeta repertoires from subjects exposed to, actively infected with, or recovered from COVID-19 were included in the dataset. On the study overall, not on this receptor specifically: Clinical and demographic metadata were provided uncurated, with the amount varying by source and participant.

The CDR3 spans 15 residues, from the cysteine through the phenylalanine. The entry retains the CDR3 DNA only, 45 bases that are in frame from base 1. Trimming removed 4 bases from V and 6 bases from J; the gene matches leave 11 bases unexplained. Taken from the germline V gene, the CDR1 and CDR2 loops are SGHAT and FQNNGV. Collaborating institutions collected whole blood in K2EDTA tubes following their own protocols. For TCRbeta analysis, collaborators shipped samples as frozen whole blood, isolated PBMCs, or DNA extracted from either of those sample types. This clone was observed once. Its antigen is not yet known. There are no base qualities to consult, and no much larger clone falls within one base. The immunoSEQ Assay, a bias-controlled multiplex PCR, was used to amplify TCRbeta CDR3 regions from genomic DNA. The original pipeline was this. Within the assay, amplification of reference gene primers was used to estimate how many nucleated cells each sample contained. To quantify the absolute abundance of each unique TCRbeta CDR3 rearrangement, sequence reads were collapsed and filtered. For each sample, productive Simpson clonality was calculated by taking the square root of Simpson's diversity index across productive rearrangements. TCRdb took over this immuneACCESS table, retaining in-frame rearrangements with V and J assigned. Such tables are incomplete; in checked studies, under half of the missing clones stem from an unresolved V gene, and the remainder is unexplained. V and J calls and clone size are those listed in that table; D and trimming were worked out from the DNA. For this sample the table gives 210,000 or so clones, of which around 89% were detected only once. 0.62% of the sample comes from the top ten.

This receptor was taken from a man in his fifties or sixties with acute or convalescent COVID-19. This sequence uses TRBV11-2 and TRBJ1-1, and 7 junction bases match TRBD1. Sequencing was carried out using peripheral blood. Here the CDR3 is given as CASSYREGGEAEAFF. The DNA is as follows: TGTGCCAGCAGCTACCGCGAAGGGGGCGAGGCTGAAGCTTTCTTT.